The 32 T cell receptor beta chains reported below all come from one sample, sequenced in a study of blood T cell repertoires in COVID-19. The assay was immunoSEQ multiplex PCR, and TCRdb's table has in-frame clones only and misses some. The data show approximately 490,000 clones, with 87% seen just once and 0.7% held by the top ten. The sample consisted of PBMCs or T cells enriched from blood (not recorded which). The receptors were gathered from a woman aged 18-29 years who had recovered from COVID-19.

The rearrangement joins TRBV23-1 to TRBJ1-5; D is ambiguous. TRBV23-1 is an ORF for which the function is uncertain. V was clipped by 1 base and J by 0 bases, with 13 bases between them. The CDR3 spans 17 residues. In DNA, the CDR3 is TGCGCCAGCAGTCAATTGAGGGCGGACGGTAGCAATCAGCCCCAGCATTTT. Translated, it gives CASSQLRADGSNQPQHF.

This clone was counted only a few times. The sample carries other DNA sequences with the same CDR3. V and J are TRBV12-5 and TRBJ2-1; TRBD2 matches 7 bases. CDR3 length: 14 amino acids. Looked up from germline, CDR1 is LGHNT and CDR2 is FRNRAP. Germline trimming cut 5 bases from V and 7 bases from J; bases unmatched to any gene: 8. The CDR3 sequence is CASGPGQGGNEQFF. The CDR3 DNA is TGTGCTAGTGGTCCTGGCCAGGGAGGGAATGAGCAGTTCTTC.

The chain combines TRBV5-1 with TRBJ2-7, with D uncertain. This CDR3 is 13 amino acids long. Germline lookup yields CDR1 SGHRS and CDR2 YFSETQ. The V and J ends lost 5 bases and 5 bases respectively, with 14 bases between them. CDR3 region: CASRRSRSHEQYF. The CDR3 DNA sequence: TGCGCCAGCAGACGGTCACGTTCCCACGAGCAGTACTTC.

The chain joins TRBV29-1 to TRBJ1-1; 7 nucleotides align to TRBD1. Trimming cost V 4 bases and J 5 bases; bases outside gene matches: 7. The CDR3 is made up of 13 amino acids. Germline V CDR1 and CDR2: SQVTM, ANQGSEA. CDR3 region: CSVVRGGETEAFF. CDR3 coding DNA: TGCAGCGTTGTTCGAGGGGGCGAAACTGAAGCTTTCTTT.

This chain joins TRBV19 and TRBJ1-5; 7 nucleotides match TRBD1. With 6 bases clipped from V and 3 bases from J, the junction kept 11 bases outside the gene matches. This CDR3 has 16 amino acids. Germline values: CDR1 LNHDA, CDR2 SQIVND (reference sequence). The CDR3 is CASRPHAGGTNQPQHF. The CDR3, as DNA: TGTGCCAGTAGACCCCACGCAGGGGGGACCAATCAGCCCCAGCATTTT. The variable domain in full, completed from reference TRBV19 and TRBJ1-5, reads DGGITQSPKYLFRKEGQNVTLSCEQNLNHDAMYWYRQDPGQGLRLIYYSQIVNDFQKGDIAEGYSVSREKKESFPLTVTSAQKNPTAFYLCASRPHAGGTNQPQHFGDGTRLSIL.

Concerning this clone itself: A junction boundary mismatches the germline segment, possibly from a read error. V and J are TRBV29-1 and TRBJ1-2; no clear D. The CDR3 extends over 11 amino acids. Germline V gene lookup returns CDR1 SQVTM and CDR2 ANQGSEA. CDR3 in DNA: TGCAGCGTCGAAGGACTCTATGGCTACACCTTC. Its protein product is CSVEGLYGYTF.

This chain connects TRBV9 to TRBJ2-3, with a possible D match to TRBD2 (5 bases). The germline gives CDR1 SGDLS, CDR2 YYNGEE. Trimming stripped 2 bases from V and 0 bases from J, with 13 bases between. This CDR3 is 16 amino acids long. The CDR3 region is CASSVWTSPSTDTQYF. Written as DNA, the CDR3 is TGTGCCAGCAGCGTCTGGACTTCCCCCAGCACAGATACGCAGTATTTT.

The V gene is TRBV19, the J gene TRBJ1-4; 8 bases align to TRBD1. J gave up 7 bases and V 5 bases, and 9 bases lay outside the gene matches. This CDR3 is built from 15 residues. Germline CDR1 and CDR2: LNHDA and SQIVND (reference sequence). For the CDR3, the DNA is TGTGCCAGTAGTGTAACAGGGGGTTCCGGTGAAAAACTGTTTTTT. Translating it yields CASSVTGGSGEKLFF.

The chain uses TRBV5-1 and TRBJ1-1; weak D call: TRBD1 (5 bases). This CDR3 comprises 14 residues. CDR1 and CDR2 (germline): SGHRS, YFSETQ. V was clipped by 0 bases and J by 4 bases, with 10 bases between them. The CDR3 region is CASSLEGEITEAFF. The CDR3, as DNA: TGCGCCAGCAGCTTGGAAGGGGAAATCACTGAAGCTTTCTTT.

This sequence joins TRBV7-2 and TRBJ2-2; D gene uncertain. There are 12 residues in the CDR3. V lost 5 bases and J lost 8, with 9 bases in between. Germline V CDR1 and CDR2: SGHTA, FQGNSA. The CDR3 is CASSHRGGELFF. In DNA, the CDR3 is TGTGCCAGCAGCCATAGAGGAGGGGAGCTGTTTTTT. The full variable domain, in which reference TRBV7-2 and TRBJ2-2 provide the parts outside the CDR3, is GAGVSQSPSNKVTEKGKDVELRCDPISGHTALYWYRQSLGQGLEFLIYFQGNSAPDKSGLPSDRFSAERTGGSVSTLTIQRTQQEDSAVYLCASSHRGGELFFGEGSRLTVL.

This chain links TRBV5-1 with TRBJ2-2, with 9 bases matching TRBD1. V was clipped by 0 bases and J by 5 bases; unmatched bases: 14. Germline lookup yields CDR1 SGHRS and CDR2 YFSETQ. The CDR3 spans 19 residues. CDR3 amino acids: CASSLAALTGGKGTGELFF. CDR3 coding DNA: TGCGCCAGCAGCTTGGCGGCTCTAACAGGGGGCAAGGGGACCGGGGAGCTGTTTTTT.

The V call is TRBV11-2, the J call TRBJ1-3; TRBD1 aligns across 7 bases. The CDR3 is 19 amino acids. Germline V gene data show CDR1 as SGHAT and CDR2 as FQNNGV. Trimming cost V 5 bases and J 4 bases; bases outside gene matches: 20. This CDR3 is CASSGKPGQPTLNGNTIYF. DNA of the CDR3: TGTGCCAGCAGCGGAAAGCCGGGACAGCCTACTTTAAACGGAAACACCATATATTTT.

This CDR3 reads CASSGGGSNEKLFF. The CDR3 DNA reads TGTGCCAGCTCTGGGGGCGGATCTAATGAAAAACTGTTTTTT. The V gene is TRBV28, the J gene TRBJ1-4; a possible D gene is TRBD1 (6 bases). Looked up from germline, CDR1 is MDHEN and CDR2 is SYDVKM. V shed 8 bases and J shed 3 bases, with 13 bases lying between them. The length of the CDR3 is 14 residues.

The V call is TRBV2, the J call TRBJ1-1; a possible D gene is TRBD1 (6 bases). CDR1 is SNHLY, CDR2 FYNNEI, per germline. V gave up 6 bases and J gave up 0 bases, with 11 bases separating them. The CDR3 contains 14 residues. The CDR3 sequence is CASSITGLNTEAFF. DNA of the CDR3: TGTGCCAGCAGCATAACAGGGCTGAACACTGAAGCTTTCTTT.

The gene calls are TRBV2 and TRBJ2-2; a possible D gene is TRBD1 (6 bases). In germline, CDR1 is SNHLY, CDR2 FYNNEI. V was clipped by 3 bases and J by 5 bases, with 7 bases between them. This CDR3 comprises 13 residues. The CDR3: CASSDRGTGELFF. As DNA, the CDR3 is TGTGCCAGCAGTGACAGGGGTACCGGGGAGCTGTTTTTT. Combining the CDR3 with reference TRBV2 and TRBJ2-2 gives the whole variable domain EPEVTQTPSHQVTQMGQEVILRCVPISNHLYFYWYRQILGQKVEFLVSFYNNEISEKSEIFDDQFSVERPDGSNFTLKIRSTKLEDSAMYFCASSDRGTGELFFGEGSRLTVL.

The gene calls are TRBV24-1 and TRBJ1-3, with D perhaps TRBD1 (5 bases). Trimming shortened V by 2 bases and J by 0 bases, and 19 bases separated the two germline ends. This CDR3 region has 19 residues. The V gene's germline CDR1 is KGHDR and CDR2 SFDVKD. CDR3: CATSDWAPRTGYSGNTIYF. The CDR3 DNA follows: TGTGCCACCAGTGATTGGGCCCCCCGTACAGGTTACTCTGGAAACACCATATATTTT.

The chain combines TRBV2 with TRBJ2-5; 14 nucleotides align to TRBD2. The CDR3 spans 19 residues. Germline-derived CDR1 and CDR2 are SNHLY and FYNNEI. The trim removed 8 bases at V and 3 bases at J, leaving 17 bases unmatched. DNA of the CDR3: TGTGCCAGCTTGATCATCGGGACTAGCGGGGGAGTGTTAGAAGAGACCCAGTACTTC. Encoded protein: CASLIIGTSGGVLEETQYF. The entire variable domain, with the rest obtained from reference TRBV2 and TRBJ2-5, is as follows: EPEVTQTPSHQVTQMGQEVILRCVPISNHLYFYWYRQILGQKVEFLVSFYNNEISEKSEIFDDQFSVERPDGSNFTLKIRSTKLEDSAMYFCASLIIGTSGGVLEETQYFGPGTRLLVL.

The gene calls are TRBV5-6 and TRBJ2-6; the match to TRBD1 covers 8 bases. Germline assignment: CDR1 SGHDT and CDR2 YYEEEE. There are 18 residues in the CDR3. The V and J ends lost 0 bases and 0 bases, in that order; junction bases with no gene match: 5. This CDR3 reads CASSLDRGFLSGANVLTF. The CDR3 nucleotides are TGTGCCAGCAGCTTGGACAGGGGGTTTCTCTCTGGGGCCAACGTCCTGACTTTC.

The genes are TRBV6-4 and TRBJ2-1; 7 nucleotides agree with TRBD2. Germline V lookup: CDR1 MRHNA, CDR2 SNTAGT. The trim removed 8 bases at V and 0 bases at J, leaving 22 bases unmatched. The CDR3 length is 20 residues. For the CDR3, the DNA is TGTGCCAGCTCCCCCGCTGGGCGGGGGTCCTACCCTAGCTCCTACAATGAGCAGTTCTTC. The encoded protein is CASSPAGRGSYPSSYNEQFF.

V gene TRBV4-2 combines with J gene TRBJ2-5; TRBD1 agrees at 9 bases. The junction had 9 bases not matched to a gene; V was cut back by 3 bases and J by 4 bases. The CDR3 is 16 amino acids. The germline V gene encodes CDR1 LGHNA and CDR2 YNFKEQ. The CDR3 DNA reads TGTGCCAGCAGCCAGGACCCCGGACAGGGGAGAGAGACCCAGTACTTC. This translates into CASSQDPGQGRETQYF.

This clone was picked up one time. V is TRBV19 and J is TRBJ1-2, with 7 bases aligning to TRBD1. The CDR3 extends over 14 amino acids. Trimming cost V 3 bases and J 8 bases; bases outside gene matches: 9. CDR1 is LNHDA, CDR2 SQIVND, per germline (reference sequence). The CDR3 nucleotides read TGTGCCAGTAGTATGGGACAGCCCGAGCGGGGCTACACCTTC. Encoded protein: CASSMGQPERGYTF.

The rearrangement links TRBV2 to TRBJ2-5; D ambiguous. The CDR3 is made up of 15 amino acids. The V and J ends lost 2 bases and 7 bases respectively, with 17 bases between them. CDR1 and CDR2 from the germline V gene are SNHLY and FYNNEI. The DNA of the CDR3 is TGTGCCAGCAGTGAATGGTCTGAGAGACGAGGGACCCAGTACTTC. Translated, it gives CASSEWSERRGTQYF.

The V and J genes are TRBV19 and TRBJ1-5; no firm D call. This CDR3 is 13 amino acids long. Looked up from germline, CDR1 is LNHDA and CDR2 is SQIVND (reference sequence). Trimming took 1 base from V and 7 from J, leaving 8 bases between them. CDR3 DNA: TGTGCCAGTAGTATAGTGACCGGGCAGCCCCAGCATTTT. Its translation is CASSIVTGQPQHF.

The rearrangement joins TRBV11-2 to TRBJ2-3, with 7 bases aligning to TRBD1. The CDR3 spans 16 residues. V dropped 4 bases and J dropped 1; count of bases not matched to a gene: 8. Per the germline V gene, CDR1 is SGHAT and CDR2 is FQNNGV. CDR3 coding DNA: TGTGCCAGCAGCTCCGGGACAGTGAGAGGCACAGATACGCAGTATTTT. The encoded protein is CASSSGTVRGTDTQYF.

This chain links TRBV24-1 with TRBJ1-2; no clear D gene. V lost 3 bases and J lost 6, with 16 bases in between. The CDR3 covers 15 residues. Per germline, CDR1 KGHDR and CDR2 SFDVKD. The CDR3 sequence: CATSDPRGNLDGYTF. For the CDR3, the DNA is TGTGCCACCAGTGATCCGCGGGGAAACCTGGATGGCTACACCTTC.

V and J are TRBV5-1 and TRBJ2-1, with a tentative D call TRBD1 (6 bases). This CDR3 region has 15 residues. Germline values: CDR1 SGHRS, CDR2 YFSETQ. Trimming pared 3 bases from V and 5 bases from J, leaving 15 bases between. This CDR3 reads CASSSPEAGDNEQFF. DNA for the CDR3: TGCGCCAGCAGCTCCCCAGAGGCAGGGGACAATGAGCAGTTCTTC.

The chain couples TRBV6-5 to TRBJ1-5, with 7 bases fitting TRBD1. V was pared by 6 bases and J by 6 bases, with 8 bases of the junction left unmatched. This CDR3 has 14 residues. The germline V gene has CDR1 MNHEY and CDR2 SVGAGI. CDR3 in amino acids: CASSQQGQGQPQHF. Written as DNA, the CDR3 is TGTGCCAGCAGCCAACAGGGGCAGGGTCAGCCCCAGCATTTT.

The chain has TRBV9 and TRBJ1-1; 7 nucleotides align to TRBD1. CDR1 and CDR2 from the germline V gene are SGDLS and YYNGEE. Germline trimming cut 0 bases from V and 4 bases from J; bases unmatched to any gene: 3. The CDR3 sequence is 14 residues long. CDR3 region: CASSVGDSPTEAFF. For the CDR3, the DNA is TGTGCCAGCAGCGTAGGGGACAGCCCCACTGAAGCTTTCTTT.

J is TRBJ2-7 and V is TRBV7-6; 9 bases line up with TRBD1. The CDR3 consists of 14 residues. J gave up 3 bases and V 5 bases, and 5 bases lay outside the gene matches. CDR1 and CDR2 (germline): SGHVS, FNYEAQ. Here the CDR3 DNA reads TGTGCCAGCAGCCGACAGGGGGTCTTCTACGAGCAGTACTTC. This translates into CASSRQGVFYEQYF. Filled out from reference TRBV7-6 and TRBJ2-7, the complete variable domain reads GAGVSQSPRYKVTKRGQDVALRCDPISGHVSLYWYRQALGQGPEFLTYFNYEAQQDKSGLPNDRFSAERPEGSISTLTIQRTEQRDSAMYRCASSRQGVFYEQYFGPGTRLTVT.

The V gene is TRBV18, the J gene TRBJ2-7, with D possibly being TRBD1 (5 bases). This CDR3 comprises 15 residues. The V end was cut by 5 bases, the J end by 4 bases, with 18 bases between. Germline V lookup: CDR1 KGHSH, CDR2 LQKENI. CDR3 coding DNA: TGTGCCAGCTCATGGGGCGGCGGCAGATTTTACGAGCAGTACTTC. Residues: CASSWGGGRFYEQYF. Variable domain in full (rest from reference TRBV18 and TRBJ2-7): NAGVMQNPRHLVRRRGQEARLRCSPMKGHSHVYWYRQLPEEGLKFMVYLQKENIIDESGMPKERFSAEFPKEGPSILRIQQVVRGDSAAYFCASSWGGGRFYEQYFGPGTRLTVT.

The chain recombines TRBV4-1 with TRBJ2-5; possibly TRBD1 for D (5 bases). The germline V gene encodes CDR1 MGHRA and CDR2 YSYEKL. The length of the CDR3 is 13 residues. The V end was cut by 1 base, the J end by 5 bases, with 8 bases between. The DNA of the CDR3 is TGCGCCAGCAGCCAAGGGGGCTTGGAGACCCAGTACTTC. It specifies CASSQGGLETQYF.

The CDR3 DNA is TGTGCCATCGGAACTAGCGGGGGGGCTGGAAACACCGGGGAGCTGTTTTTT. The encoded protein is CAIGTSGGAGNTGELFF. The chain combines TRBV10-3 with TRBJ2-2; 13 bases map to TRBD2. V lost 8 bases, J lost 2 bases, and 8 bases stayed unmatched. The CDR3 length is 17 residues. In germline, CDR1 is ENHRY, CDR2 SYGVKD.